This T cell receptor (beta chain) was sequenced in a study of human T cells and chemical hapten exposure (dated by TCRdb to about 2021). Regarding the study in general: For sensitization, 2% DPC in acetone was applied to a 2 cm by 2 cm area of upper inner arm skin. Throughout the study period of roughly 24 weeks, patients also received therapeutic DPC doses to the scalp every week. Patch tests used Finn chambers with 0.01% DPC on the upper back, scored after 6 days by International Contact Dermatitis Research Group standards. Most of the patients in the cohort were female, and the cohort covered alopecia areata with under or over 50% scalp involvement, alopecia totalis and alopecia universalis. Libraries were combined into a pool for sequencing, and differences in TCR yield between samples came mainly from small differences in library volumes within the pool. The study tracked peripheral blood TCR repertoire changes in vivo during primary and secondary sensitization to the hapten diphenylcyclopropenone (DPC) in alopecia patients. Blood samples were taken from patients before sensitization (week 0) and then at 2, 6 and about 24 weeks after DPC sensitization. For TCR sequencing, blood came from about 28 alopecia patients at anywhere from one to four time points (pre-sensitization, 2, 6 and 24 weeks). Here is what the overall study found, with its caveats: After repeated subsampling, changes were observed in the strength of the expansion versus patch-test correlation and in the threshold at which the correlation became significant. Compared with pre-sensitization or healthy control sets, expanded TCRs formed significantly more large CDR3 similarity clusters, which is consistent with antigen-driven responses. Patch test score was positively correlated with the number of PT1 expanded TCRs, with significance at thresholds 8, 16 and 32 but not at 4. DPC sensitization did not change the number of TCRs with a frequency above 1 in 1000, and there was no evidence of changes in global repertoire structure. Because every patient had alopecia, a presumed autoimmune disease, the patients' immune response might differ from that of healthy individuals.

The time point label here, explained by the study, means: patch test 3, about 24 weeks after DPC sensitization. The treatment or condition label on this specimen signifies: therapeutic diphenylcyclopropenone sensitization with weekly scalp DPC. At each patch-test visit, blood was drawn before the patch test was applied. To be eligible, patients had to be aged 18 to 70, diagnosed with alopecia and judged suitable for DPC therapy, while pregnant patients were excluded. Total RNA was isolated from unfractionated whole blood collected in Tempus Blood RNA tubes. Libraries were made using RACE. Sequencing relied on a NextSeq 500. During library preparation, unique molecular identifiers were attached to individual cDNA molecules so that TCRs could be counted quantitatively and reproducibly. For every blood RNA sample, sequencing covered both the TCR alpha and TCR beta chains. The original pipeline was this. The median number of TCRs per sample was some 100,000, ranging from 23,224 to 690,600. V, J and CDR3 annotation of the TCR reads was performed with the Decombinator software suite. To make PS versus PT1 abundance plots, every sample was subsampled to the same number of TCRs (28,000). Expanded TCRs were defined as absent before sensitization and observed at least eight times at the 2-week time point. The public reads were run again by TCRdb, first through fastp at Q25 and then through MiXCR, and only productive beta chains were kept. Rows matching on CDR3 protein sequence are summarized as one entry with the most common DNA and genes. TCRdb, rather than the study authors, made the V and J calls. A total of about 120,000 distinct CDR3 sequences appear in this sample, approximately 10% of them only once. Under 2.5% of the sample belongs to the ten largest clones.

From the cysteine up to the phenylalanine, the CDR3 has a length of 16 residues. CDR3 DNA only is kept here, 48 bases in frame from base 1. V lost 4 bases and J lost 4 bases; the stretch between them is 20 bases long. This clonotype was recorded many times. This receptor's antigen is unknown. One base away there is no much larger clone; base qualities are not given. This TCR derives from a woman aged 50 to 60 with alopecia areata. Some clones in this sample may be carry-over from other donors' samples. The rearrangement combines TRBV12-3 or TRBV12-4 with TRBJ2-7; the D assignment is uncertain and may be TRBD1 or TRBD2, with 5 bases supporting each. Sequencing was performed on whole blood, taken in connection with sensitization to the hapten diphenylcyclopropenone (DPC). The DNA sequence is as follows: TGTGCCAGCAGTTCATACCGGGACGTATACATTTACGAGCAGTACTTC. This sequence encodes CASSSYRDVYIYEQYF.